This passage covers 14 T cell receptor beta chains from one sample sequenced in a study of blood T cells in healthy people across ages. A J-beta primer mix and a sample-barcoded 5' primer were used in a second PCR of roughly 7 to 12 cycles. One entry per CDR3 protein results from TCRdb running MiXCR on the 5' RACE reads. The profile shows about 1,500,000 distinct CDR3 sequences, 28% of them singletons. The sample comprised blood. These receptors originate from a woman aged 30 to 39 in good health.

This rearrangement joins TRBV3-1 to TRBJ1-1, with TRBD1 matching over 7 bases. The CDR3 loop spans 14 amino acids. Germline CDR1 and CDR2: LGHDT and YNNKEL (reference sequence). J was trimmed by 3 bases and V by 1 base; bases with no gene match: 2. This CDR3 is CASSQVGTDTEAFF. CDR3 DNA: TGTGCCAGCAGCCAAGTTGGGACAGACACTGAAGCTTTCTTT.

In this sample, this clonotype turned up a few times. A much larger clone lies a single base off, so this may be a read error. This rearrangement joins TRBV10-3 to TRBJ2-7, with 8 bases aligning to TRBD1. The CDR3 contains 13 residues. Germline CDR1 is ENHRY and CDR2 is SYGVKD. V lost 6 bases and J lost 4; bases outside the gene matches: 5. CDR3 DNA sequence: TGTGCCATCAGGGCAGGGGGCGGATACGAGCAGTACTTC. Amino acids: CAIRAGGGYEQYF.

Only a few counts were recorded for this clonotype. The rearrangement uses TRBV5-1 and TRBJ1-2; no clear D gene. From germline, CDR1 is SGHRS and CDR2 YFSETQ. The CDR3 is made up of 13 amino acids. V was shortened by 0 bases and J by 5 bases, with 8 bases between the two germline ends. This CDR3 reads CASSLAQSYGYTF. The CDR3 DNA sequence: TGCGCCAGCAGCTTGGCCCAGTCATATGGCTACACCTTC.

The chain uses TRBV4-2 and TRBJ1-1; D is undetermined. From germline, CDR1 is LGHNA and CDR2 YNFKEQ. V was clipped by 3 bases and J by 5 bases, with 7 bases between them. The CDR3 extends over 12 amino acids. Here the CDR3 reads CASSQDGTEAFF. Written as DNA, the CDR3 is TGTGCCAGCAGCCAGGATGGAACTGAAGCTTTCTTT.

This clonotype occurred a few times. The CDR3 coding sequence is TGTGCCAGCTCACCAACCGAGGGACGAGGAGCGGACGAGCAGTACTTC. Its translation is CASSPTEGRGADEQYF. The chain has TRBV18 and TRBJ2-4, with D possibly called TRBD1 or TRBD2 (5 bases each). Gene TRBJ2-7 matches the end of the DNA better, so the J call may be wrong. The V gene's germline CDR1 is KGHSH and CDR2 LQKENI. The CDR3 is 16 amino acids.

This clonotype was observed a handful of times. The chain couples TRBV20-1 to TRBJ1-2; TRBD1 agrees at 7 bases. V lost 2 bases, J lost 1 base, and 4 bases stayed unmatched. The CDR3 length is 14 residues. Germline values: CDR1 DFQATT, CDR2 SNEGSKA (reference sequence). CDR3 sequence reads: CSARRGQFNYGYTF. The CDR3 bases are TGCAGTGCTAGAAGGGGACAGTTTAACTATGGCTACACCTTC.

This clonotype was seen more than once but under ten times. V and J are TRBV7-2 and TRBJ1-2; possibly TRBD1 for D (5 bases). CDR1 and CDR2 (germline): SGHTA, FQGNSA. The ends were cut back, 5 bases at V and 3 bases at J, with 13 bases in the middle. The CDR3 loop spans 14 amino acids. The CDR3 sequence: CASSRKMGDYGYTF. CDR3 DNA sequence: TGTGCCAGCAGCCGGAAGATGGGGGACTATGGCTACACCTTC.

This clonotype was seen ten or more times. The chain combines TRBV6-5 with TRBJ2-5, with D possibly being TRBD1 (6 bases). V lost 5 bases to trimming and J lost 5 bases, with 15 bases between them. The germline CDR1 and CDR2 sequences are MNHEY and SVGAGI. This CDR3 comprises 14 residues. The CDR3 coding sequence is TGTGCCAGCAGTCCCAGGGCCAGGGGCGAGACCCAGTACTTC. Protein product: CASSPRARGETQYF.

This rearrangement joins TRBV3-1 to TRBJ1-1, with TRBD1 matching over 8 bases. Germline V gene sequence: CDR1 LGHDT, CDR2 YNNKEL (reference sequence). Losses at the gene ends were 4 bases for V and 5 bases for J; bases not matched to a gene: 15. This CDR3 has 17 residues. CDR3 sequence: CASSPRDRYLLRTEAFF. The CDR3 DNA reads TGTGCCAGCAGCCCTAGGGACAGGTACCTTTTGAGGACTGAAGCTTTCTTT.

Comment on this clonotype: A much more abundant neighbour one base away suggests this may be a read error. The CDR3 region is CASRPTLNSYEQYF. The CDR3 region has the DNA TGTGCCAGCAGGCCGACCCTGAACTCCTACGAGCAGTACTTC. The rearrangement joins TRBV12-3 or TRBV12-4 to TRBJ2-7; D gene unclear. The length of the CDR3 is 14 residues. V lost 6 bases to trimming and J lost 0 bases, with 12 bases between them.

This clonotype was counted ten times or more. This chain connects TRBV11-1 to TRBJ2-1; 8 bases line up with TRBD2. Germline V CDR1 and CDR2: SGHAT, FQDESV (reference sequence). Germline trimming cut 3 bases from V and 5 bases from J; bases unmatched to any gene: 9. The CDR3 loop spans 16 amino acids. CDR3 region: CASSFGGGTRNNEQFF. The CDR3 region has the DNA TGTGCCAGCAGCTTCGGTGGCGGGACTAGAAACAATGAGCAGTTCTTC.

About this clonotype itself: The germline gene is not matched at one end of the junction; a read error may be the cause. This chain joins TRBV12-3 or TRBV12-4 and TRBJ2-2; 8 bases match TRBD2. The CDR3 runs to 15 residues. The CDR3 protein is CASSLAGRYTGERFF. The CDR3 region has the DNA TGTGCCAGCAGTCTAGCGGGTCGTTACACCGGGGAGCGGTTTTTT.

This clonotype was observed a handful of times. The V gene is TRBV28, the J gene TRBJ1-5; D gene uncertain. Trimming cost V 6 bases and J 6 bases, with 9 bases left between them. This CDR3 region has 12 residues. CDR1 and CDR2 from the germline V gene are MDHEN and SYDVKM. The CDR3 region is CASRPGGQPQHF. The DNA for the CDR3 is TGTGCCAGCAGACCAGGAGGTCAGCCCCAGCATTTT.

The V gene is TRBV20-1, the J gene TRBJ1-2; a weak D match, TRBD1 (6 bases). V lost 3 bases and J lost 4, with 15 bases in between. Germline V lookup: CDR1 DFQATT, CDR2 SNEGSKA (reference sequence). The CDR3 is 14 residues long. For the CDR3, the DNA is TGCAGTGCTAGGCCGAGGGGGAACTCCTATGGCTACACCTTC. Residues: CSARPRGNSYGYTF.